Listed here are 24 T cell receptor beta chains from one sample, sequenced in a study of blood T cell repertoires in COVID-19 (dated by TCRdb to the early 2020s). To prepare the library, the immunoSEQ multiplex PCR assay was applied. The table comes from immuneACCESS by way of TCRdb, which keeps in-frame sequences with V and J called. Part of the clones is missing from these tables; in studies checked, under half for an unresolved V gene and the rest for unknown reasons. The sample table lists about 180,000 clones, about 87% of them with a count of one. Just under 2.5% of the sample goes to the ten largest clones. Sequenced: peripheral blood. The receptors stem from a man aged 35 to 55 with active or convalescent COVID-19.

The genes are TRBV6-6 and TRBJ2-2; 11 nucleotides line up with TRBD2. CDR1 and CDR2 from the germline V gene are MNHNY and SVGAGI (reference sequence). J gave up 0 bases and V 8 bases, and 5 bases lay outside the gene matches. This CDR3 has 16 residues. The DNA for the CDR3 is TGTGCCAGCGGGGGGACTAGCGGAGCGAACACCGGGGAGCTGTTTTTT. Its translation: CASGGTSGANTGELFF.

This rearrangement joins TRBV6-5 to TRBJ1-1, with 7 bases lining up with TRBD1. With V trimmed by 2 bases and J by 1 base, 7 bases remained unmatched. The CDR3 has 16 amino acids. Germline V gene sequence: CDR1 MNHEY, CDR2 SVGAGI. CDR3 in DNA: TGTGCCAGCAGTTACAATCGAGGGACAGCGAACACTGAAGCTTTCTTT. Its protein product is CASSYNRGTANTEAFF.

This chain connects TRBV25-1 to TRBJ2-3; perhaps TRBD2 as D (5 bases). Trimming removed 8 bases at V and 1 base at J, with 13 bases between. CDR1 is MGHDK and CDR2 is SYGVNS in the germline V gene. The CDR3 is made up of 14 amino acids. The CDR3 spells CASAAGAGTDTQYF. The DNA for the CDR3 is TGTGCCAGCGCGGCGGGCGCGGGCACAGATACGCAGTATTTT.

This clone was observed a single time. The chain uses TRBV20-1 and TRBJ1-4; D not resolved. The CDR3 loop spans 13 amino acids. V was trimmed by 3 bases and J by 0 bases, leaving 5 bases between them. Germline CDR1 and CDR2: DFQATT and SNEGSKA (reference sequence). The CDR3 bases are TGCAGTGCTAGTTCCGCAACTAATGAAAAACTGTTTTTT. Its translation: CSASSATNEKLFF.

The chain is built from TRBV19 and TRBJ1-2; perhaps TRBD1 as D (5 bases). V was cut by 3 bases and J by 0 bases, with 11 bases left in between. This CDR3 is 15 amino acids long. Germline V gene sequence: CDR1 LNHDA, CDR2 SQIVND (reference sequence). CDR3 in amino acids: CASSMRGTSNYGYTF. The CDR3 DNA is TGTGCCAGTAGTATGCGGGGCACTTCTAACTATGGCTACACCTTC.

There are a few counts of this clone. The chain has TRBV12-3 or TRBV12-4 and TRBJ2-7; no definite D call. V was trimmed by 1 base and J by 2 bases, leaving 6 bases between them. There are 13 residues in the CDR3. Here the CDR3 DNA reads TGTGCCAGCAGTTTAGGGGCAGCCTACGAGCAGTACTTC. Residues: CASSLGAAYEQYF.

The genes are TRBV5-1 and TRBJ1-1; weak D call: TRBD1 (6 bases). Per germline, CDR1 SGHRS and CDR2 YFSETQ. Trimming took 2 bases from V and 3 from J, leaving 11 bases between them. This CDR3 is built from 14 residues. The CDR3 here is CASSLQGRYTEAFF. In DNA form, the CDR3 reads TGCGCCAGCAGCTTACAGGGAAGGTACACTGAAGCTTTCTTT.

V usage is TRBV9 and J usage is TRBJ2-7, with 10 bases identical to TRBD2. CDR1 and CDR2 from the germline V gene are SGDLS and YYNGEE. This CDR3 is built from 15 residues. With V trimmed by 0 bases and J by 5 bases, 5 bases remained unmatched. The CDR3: CASSVAGTSVDEQYF. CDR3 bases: TGTGCCAGCAGCGTAGCCGGGACTAGCGTTGACGAGCAGTACTTC.

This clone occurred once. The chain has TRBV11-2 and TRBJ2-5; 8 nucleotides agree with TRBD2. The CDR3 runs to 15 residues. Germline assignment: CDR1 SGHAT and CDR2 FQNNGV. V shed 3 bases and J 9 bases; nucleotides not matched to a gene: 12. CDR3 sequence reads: CASSLVRGGGTAQYF. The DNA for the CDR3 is TGTGCCAGCAGCTTGGTTAGAGGCGGGGGGACTGCCCAGTACTTC. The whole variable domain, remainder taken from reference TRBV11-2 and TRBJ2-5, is EAGVAQSPRYKIIEKRQSVAFWCNPISGHATLYWYQQILGQGPKLLIQFQNNGVVDDSQLPKDRFSAERLKGVDSTLKIQPAKLEDSAVYLCASSLVRGGGTAQYFGPGTRLLVL.

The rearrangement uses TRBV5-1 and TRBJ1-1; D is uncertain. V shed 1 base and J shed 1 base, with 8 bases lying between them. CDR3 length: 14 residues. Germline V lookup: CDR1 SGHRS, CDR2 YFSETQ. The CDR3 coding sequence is TGCGCCAGCAGCTTGACTATGGGGAACACTGAAGCTTTCTTT. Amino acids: CASSLTMGNTEAFF.

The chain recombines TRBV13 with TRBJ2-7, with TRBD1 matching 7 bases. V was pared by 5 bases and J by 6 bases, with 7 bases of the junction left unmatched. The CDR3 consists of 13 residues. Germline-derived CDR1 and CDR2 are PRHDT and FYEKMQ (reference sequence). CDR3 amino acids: CASSPPHRGEQYF. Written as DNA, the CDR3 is TGTGCCAGCAGCCCTCCTCACAGGGGCGAGCAGTACTTC.

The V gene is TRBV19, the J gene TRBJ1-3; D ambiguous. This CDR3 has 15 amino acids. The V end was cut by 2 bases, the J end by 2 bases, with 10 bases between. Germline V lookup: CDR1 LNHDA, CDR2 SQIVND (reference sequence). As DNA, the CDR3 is TGTGCCAGTAGTATAAACTTTAACGCTGGAAACACCATATATTTT. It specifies CASSINFNAGNTIYF.

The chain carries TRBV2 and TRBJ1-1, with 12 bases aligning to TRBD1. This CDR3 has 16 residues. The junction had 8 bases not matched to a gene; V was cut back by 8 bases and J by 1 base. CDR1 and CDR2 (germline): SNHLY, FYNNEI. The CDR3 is CASRTGTGGRNTEAFF. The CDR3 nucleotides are TGTGCCAGCCGAACCGGGACAGGGGGCAGGAACACTGAAGCTTTCTTT.

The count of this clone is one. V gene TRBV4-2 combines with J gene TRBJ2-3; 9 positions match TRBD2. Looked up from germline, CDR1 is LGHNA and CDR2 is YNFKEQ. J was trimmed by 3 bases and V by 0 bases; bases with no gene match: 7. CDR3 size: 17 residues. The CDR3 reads CASSQDGAGGPTDTQYF. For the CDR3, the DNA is TGTGCCAGCAGCCAAGATGGGGCGGGGGGGCCGACAGATACGCAGTATTTT.

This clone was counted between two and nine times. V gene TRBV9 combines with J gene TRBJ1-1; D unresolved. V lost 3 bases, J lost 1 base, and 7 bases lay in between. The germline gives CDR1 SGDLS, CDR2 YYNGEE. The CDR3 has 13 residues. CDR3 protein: CASSGLANTEAFF. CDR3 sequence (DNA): TGTGCCAGCAGCGGACTGGCGAACACTGAAGCTTTCTTT. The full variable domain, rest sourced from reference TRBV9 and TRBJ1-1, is DSGVTQTPKHLITATGQRVTLRCSPRSGDLSVYWYQQSLDQGLQFLIQYYNGEERAKGNILERFSAQQFPDLHSELNLSSLELGDSALYFCASSGLANTEAFFGQGTRLTVV.

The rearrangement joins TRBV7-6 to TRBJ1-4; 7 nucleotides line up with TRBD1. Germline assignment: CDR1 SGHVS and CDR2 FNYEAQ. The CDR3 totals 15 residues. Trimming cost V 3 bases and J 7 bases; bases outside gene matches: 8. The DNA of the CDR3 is TGTGCCAGCAGCTTTGTAGGGGGCCCGACTGAAAAACTGTTTTTT. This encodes CASSFVGGPTEKLFF.

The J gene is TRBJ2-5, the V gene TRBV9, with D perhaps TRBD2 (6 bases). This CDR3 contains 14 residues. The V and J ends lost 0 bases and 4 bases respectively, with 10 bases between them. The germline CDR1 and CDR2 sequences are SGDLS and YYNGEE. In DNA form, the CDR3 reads TGTGCCAGCAGCGTAGGGACGGAGGGAGAGACCCAGTACTTC. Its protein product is CASSVGTEGETQYF.

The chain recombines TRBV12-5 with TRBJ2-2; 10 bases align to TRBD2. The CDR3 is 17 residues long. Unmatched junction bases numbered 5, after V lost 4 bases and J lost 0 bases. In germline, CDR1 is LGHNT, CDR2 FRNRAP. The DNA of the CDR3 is TGTGCTAGTGGTTCCCCTAGCGGGGGAGCGAACACCGGGGAGCTGTTTTTT. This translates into CASGSPSGGANTGELFF.

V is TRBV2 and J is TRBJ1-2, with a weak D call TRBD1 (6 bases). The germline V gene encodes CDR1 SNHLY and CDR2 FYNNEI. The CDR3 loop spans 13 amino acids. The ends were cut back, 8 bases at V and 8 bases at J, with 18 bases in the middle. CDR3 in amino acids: CASQDGQTPGYTF. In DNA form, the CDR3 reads TGTGCCAGCCAAGATGGACAGACCCCGGGCTACACCTTC. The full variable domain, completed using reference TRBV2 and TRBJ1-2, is EPEVTQTPSHQVTQMGQEVILRCVPISNHLYFYWYRQILGQKVEFLVSFYNNEISEKSEIFDDQFSVERPDGSNFTLKIRSTKLEDSAMYFCASQDGQTPGYTFGSGTRLTVV.

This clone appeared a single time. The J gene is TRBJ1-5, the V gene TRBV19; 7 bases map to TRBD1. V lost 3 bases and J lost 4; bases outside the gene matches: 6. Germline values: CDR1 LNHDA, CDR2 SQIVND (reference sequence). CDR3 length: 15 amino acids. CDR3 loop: CASSIPGQVNQPQHF. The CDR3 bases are TGTGCCAGTAGTATCCCCGGACAGGTAAATCAGCCCCAGCATTTT.

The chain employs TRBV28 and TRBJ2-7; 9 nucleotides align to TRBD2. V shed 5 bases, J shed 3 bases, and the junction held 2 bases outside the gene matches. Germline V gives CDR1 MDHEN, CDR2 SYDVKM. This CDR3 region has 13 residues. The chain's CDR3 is CASSRLADYEQYF. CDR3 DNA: TGTGCCAGCAGTAGACTAGCGGACTACGAGCAGTACTTC.

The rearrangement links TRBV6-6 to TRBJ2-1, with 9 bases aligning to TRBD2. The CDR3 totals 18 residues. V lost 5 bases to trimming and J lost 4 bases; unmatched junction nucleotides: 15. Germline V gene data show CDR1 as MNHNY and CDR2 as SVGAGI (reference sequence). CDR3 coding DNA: TGTGCCAGCAGTCCGCTGGCGCGGGGGGGCCTTGGTTACAATGAGCAGTTCTTC. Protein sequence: CASSPLARGGLGYNEQFF.

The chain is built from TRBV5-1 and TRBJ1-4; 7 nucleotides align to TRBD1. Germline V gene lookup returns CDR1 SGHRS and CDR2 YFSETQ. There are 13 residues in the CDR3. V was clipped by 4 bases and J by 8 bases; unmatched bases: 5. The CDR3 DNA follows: TGCGCCAGCAGCCAATCGGACAGGGAAAAACTGTTTTTT. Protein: CASSQSDREKLFF.

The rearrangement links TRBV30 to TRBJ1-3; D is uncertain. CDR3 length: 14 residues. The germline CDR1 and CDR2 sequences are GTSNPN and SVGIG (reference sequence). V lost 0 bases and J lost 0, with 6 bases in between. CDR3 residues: CAWSVTSSGNTIYF. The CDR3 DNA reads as TGTGCCTGGAGTGTCACTAGCTCTGGAAACACCATATATTTT.